A single T cell receptor beta chain is shown here with its context. Its specificity is not known. In the CD4+ fraction, cells were divided into CD45RA+ naive and CD45RA-negative memory subsets. This record comes from a study of shared clonotypes between healthy human individuals. Study context: Samples came from two female and a few male donors aged 18 to 49. General study findings and limits: Compared with memory subsets, naive subsets generally had larger estimated richness.

The ends lost 5 bases at V and 7 bases at J; junction bases unmatched: 5. The CDR3 sequence is 14 residues long. Germline lookup yields CDR1 SEHNR and CDR2 FQNEAQ (reference sequence). In the authors' workflow: As immunoSEQ supplied junction-only sequences (without quality scores), filtering differed. Sequencing was performed with immunoSEQ multiplex PCR; in TCRdb, only in-frame clones are kept and a portion is missing. V and J calls and clone size follow that table, whereas D and trimming were derived from the DNA. The table has approximately 2,000,000 clones, approximately 90% seen once; the top ten hold about 0.41%.

The sequencing input was naive CD4+ T cells from PBMCs. As to subset: CD45RA+ positively selected. This chain connects TRBV7-9 to TRBJ2-2; 9 nucleotides match TRBD1. This TCR came from a man aged 18 to 29 in good health. Some clones in this sample may be carry-over from other donors' samples. The CDR3: CASSLQGAGGELFF. CDR3 nucleotides: TGTGCCAGCAGCCTACAGGGGGCCGGCGGGGAGCTGTTTTTT.